This TCR beta chain was captured in a study of blood T cell repertoires in COVID-19. About the study: The study drew acute and convalescent COVID-19 samples from the United States, Italy and Spain.

Original handling: Amplified reference gene primers provided the basis for estimating nucleated cell counts. Clones were sequenced by immunoSEQ multiplex PCR, and TCRdb holds only the in-frame ones, with some missing. V, J and clone size reflect that table, while D and trimming were determined from the DNA. The data hold about 59,000 clones, with 60% to 80% observed a single time. Unmatched junction bases numbered 7, after V lost 8 bases and J lost 5 bases. Germline V lookup: CDR1 MNHEY, CDR2 SVGAGI. This CDR3 has 15 amino acids. The receptor was derived from an elderly man with acute or convalescent COVID-19. Material: peripheral blood. The chain combines TRBV6-5 with TRBJ2-2; 11 bases align to TRBD2. In DNA, the CDR3 is TGTGCCAGCCCGGTCGGGACTAGCGGTACCGGGGAGCTGTTTTTT. It codes for CASPVGTSGTGELFF.